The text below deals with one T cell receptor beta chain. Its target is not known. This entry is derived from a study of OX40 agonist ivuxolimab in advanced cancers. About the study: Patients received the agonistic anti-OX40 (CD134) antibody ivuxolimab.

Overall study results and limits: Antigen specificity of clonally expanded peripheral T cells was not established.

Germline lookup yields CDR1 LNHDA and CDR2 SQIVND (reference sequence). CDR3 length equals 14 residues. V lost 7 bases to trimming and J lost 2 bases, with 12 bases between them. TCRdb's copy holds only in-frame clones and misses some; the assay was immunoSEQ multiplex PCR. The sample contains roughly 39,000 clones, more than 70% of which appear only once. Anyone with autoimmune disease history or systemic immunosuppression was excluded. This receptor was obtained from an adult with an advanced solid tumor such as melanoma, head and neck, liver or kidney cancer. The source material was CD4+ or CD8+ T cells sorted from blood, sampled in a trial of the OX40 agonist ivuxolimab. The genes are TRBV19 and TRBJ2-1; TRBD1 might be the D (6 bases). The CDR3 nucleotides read TGTGCCAGTACCCAGGGGACGGCCTACAATGAGCAGTTCTTC. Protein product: CASTQGTAYNEQFF.